The 20 T cell receptor beta chains listed next were all sequenced from one sample in a study of beta chain features in type 1 diabetes. The entirety of the isolated RNA underwent reverse transcription, so expressed TCRB transcripts were sequenced. Clones were sequenced by immunoSEQ multiplex PCR, and TCRdb holds only the in-frame ones, with some missing. The sample records 250,000 to 400,000 clones, 14% being singletons. Sequencing was performed on central memory CD4+ T cells from blood. Receptors were obtained from a man aged 25 to 40 in good health.

The chain has TRBV7-8 and TRBJ2-3; D not certain. The V and J ends lost 5 bases and 1 base respectively, with 7 bases between them. From germline, CDR1 is SGHVS and CDR2 FQNEAQ. The CDR3 extends over 13 amino acids. CDR3 loop: CASSAFRTDTQYF. The CDR3 DNA sequence: TGTGCCAGCAGCGCCTTCCGCACAGATACGCAGTATTTT.

CDR3 coding DNA: TGTGCCAGCTCACCAAGGAAAGTGAACACTGAAGCTTTCTTT. It encodes CASSPRKVNTEAFF. V is TRBV18 and J is TRBJ1-1; D remains ambiguous. The CDR3 is made up of 14 amino acids. The germline CDR1 and CDR2 sequences are KGHSH and LQKENI. Trimming cost V 2 bases and J 0 bases, with 7 bases left between them.

The chain couples TRBV25-1 to TRBJ1-4; TRBD1 matches at 9 bases. Trimming removed 1 base from V and 5 bases from J; junction bases left unmatched: 8. Germline CDR1 and CDR2: MGHDK and SYGVNS. This CDR3 comprises 17 residues. CDR3 protein: CASSEFWDRDSNEKLFF. In nucleotides, the CDR3 is TGTGCCAGCAGTGAATTCTGGGACAGGGACTCGAATGAAAAACTGTTTTTT. Full variable domain (rest looked up from reference TRBV25-1 and TRBJ1-4): EADIYQTPRYLVIGTGKKITLECSQTMGHDKMYWYQQDPGMELHLIHYSYGVNSTEKGDLSSESTVSRIRTEHFPLTLESARPSHTSQYLCASSEFWDRDSNEKLFFGSGTQLSVL.

This rearrangement joins TRBV30 to TRBJ1-5; D gene ambiguous. CDR1 is GTSNPN, CDR2 SVGIG, per germline (reference sequence). This CDR3 has 13 amino acids. The V gene lost 4 bases and the J gene lost 5 bases, with 12 bases spanning the gap. The CDR3 region is CAWTDGLYQPQHF. The CDR3 DNA follows: TGTGCCTGGACCGACGGGTTATATCAGCCCCAGCATTTT.

The table lists this clone with a few counts. V is TRBV5-6 and J is TRBJ2-5, with 13 bases matching TRBD2. Germline values: CDR1 SGHDT, CDR2 YYEEEE. The J segment lost 5 bases and the V segment lost 4 bases, leaving 11 bases of the junction unmatched. The CDR3 is made up of 17 amino acids. The chain's CDR3 is CASSLTSGGTVAETQYF. The CDR3 DNA follows: TGTGCCAGCAGCCTGACTAGCGGGGGGACGGTCGCCGAGACCCAGTACTTC.

The V gene is TRBV6-6, the J gene TRBJ1-1, with no clear D. V was shortened by 2 bases and J by 4 bases, with 11 bases between the two germline ends. Germline V gene lookup returns CDR1 MNHNY and CDR2 SVGAGI (reference sequence). The CDR3 runs 14 residues. CDR3 amino acids: CASSYPGRGTEAFF. Here the CDR3 DNA reads TGTGCCAGCAGTTACCCCGGTCGGGGCACTGAAGCTTTCTTT.

This clone appeared a single time. For the CDR3, the DNA is TGTGCCAGCAGTTTATCAGTCCAGGGGGGTGGCTACACCTTC. Its translation is CASSLSVQGGGYTF. The chain recombines TRBV27 with TRBJ1-2, with 7 bases matching TRBD1. Trimming took 0 bases from V and 7 from J; bases not matched to a gene: 5. Germline V lookup: CDR1 MNHEY, CDR2 SMNVEV (reference sequence). This CDR3 is 14 amino acids long.

This clone was detected only a few times. This chain connects TRBV29-1 to TRBJ2-1, with 7 bases lining up with TRBD2. This CDR3 is 16 amino acids long. Germline CDR1 reads SQVTM; CDR2 reads ANQGSEA. With V trimmed by 3 bases and J by 13 bases, 21 bases remained unmatched. CDR3 region: CSVEGVGAGAAPPQFF. In DNA, the CDR3 is TGCAGCGTTGAGGGGGTCGGGGCGGGAGCCGCCCCCCCACAGTTCTTC.

V usage is TRBV11-2 and J usage is TRBJ2-1; no clear D. The length of the CDR3 is 15 residues. Per the germline V gene, CDR1 is SGHAT and CDR2 is FQNNGV. V was trimmed by 3 bases and J by 0 bases, leaving 9 bases between them. The CDR3 reads CASSLSRSSYNEQFF. The CDR3, as DNA: TGTGCCAGCAGCTTGTCGAGGAGCTCCTACAATGAGCAGTTCTTC.

The table lists this clone with a few counts. This rearrangement joins TRBV7-3 to TRBJ2-1; D is uncertain. V lost 5 bases and J 7 bases, leaving 12 bases between the germline ends. The germline V gene has CDR1 SGHTA and CDR2 FQGTGA. CDR3 length: 13 residues. The CDR3 loop reads CASSGPLENEQFF. DNA for the CDR3: TGTGCCAGCAGCGGCCCTTTGGAGAATGAGCAGTTCTTC.

The chain couples TRBV14 to TRBJ1-6; 7 bases fit TRBD1. The CDR3 is 15 residues long. V lost 1 base, J lost 9 bases, and 6 bases stayed unmatched. CDR1 and CDR2 (germline): SGHDN, FVKESK. CDR3 in amino acids: CASSQAPGGSSPLHF. CDR3 bases: TGTGCCAGCAGCCAAGCCCCAGGGGGTAGTTCACCCCTCCACTTT.

This clone turned up a few times. The V call is TRBV30, the J call TRBJ2-1; 7 bases map to TRBD2. CDR3 length: 16 amino acids. V dropped 0 bases and J dropped 9; count of bases not matched to a gene: 14. CDR1 is GTSNPN, CDR2 SVGIG, per germline (reference sequence). The chain's CDR3 is CAWSVAGALTGVEQFF. DNA for the CDR3: TGTGCCTGGAGTGTCGCGGGAGCTCTTACCGGTGTTGAGCAGTTCTTC.

This clone turned up a few times. The chain recombines TRBV5-4 with TRBJ2-1, with TRBD2 matching over 7 bases. Germline CDR1 and CDR2: SGHNT and YYREEE (reference sequence). This CDR3 is 13 amino acids long. The V and J ends lost 4 bases and 8 bases, in that order; junction bases with no gene match: 6. CDR3 loop: CASSGLSGDEQFF. DNA for the CDR3: TGTGCCAGCAGCGGACTCAGCGGGGATGAGCAGTTCTTC.

In its sample, this clone was seen a few times. The chain uses TRBV7-6 and TRBJ2-7; 11 bases align to TRBD2. The V gene end was trimmed by 5 bases and the J gene end by 7 bases; junction bases not matched to a gene: 13. The germline gives CDR1 SGHVS, CDR2 FNYEAQ. The CDR3 contains 16 residues. CDR3 loop: CASSPTNSGGAREQYF. CDR3 in DNA: TGTGCCAGCAGCCCAACAAATAGCGGGGGGGCGCGGGAGCAGTACTTC. The full variable domain, with the rest looked up from reference TRBV7-6 and TRBJ2-7, is GAGVSQSPRYKVTKRGQDVALRCDPISGHVSLYWYRQALGQGPEFLTYFNYEAQQDKSGLPNDRFSAERPEGSISTLTIQRTEQRDSAMYRCASSPTNSGGAREQYFGPGTRLTVT.

The sample holds a few counts of this clone. This sequence joins TRBV29-1 and TRBJ1-3; 7 bases are shared with TRBD1. Germline V gene sequence: CDR1 SQVTM, CDR2 ANQGSEA. The trim removed 5 bases at V and 2 bases at J, leaving 3 bases unmatched. This CDR3 has 13 amino acids. The CDR3 DNA is TGCAGCGTTACAGACAGGGCTGGAAACACCATATATTTT. It codes for CSVTDRAGNTIYF.

The genes are TRBV5-1 and TRBJ1-4; D gene ambiguous. The ends were cut back, 5 bases at V and 0 bases at J, with 8 bases in the middle. This CDR3 contains 14 residues. Germline V lookup: CDR1 SGHRS, CDR2 YFSETQ. The CDR3 loop reads CASRVVATNEKLFF. The CDR3 nucleotides are TGCGCCAGCAGGGTGGTGGCAACTAATGAAAAACTGTTTTTT.

The chain combines TRBV19 with TRBJ2-4; 9 nucleotides align to TRBD1. This CDR3 contains 13 residues. With 6 bases clipped from V and 6 bases from J, the junction kept 3 bases outside the gene matches. Germline V gene lookup returns CDR1 LNHDA and CDR2 SQIVND (reference sequence). The CDR3: CASSPDRGNIQYF. In DNA, the CDR3 is TGTGCCAGTAGCCCGGACAGGGGAAACATTCAGTACTTC.

V gene TRBV5-6 combines with J gene TRBJ2-6; no firm D call. Trimming pared 4 bases from V and 0 bases from J, leaving 8 bases between. The CDR3 is made up of 15 amino acids. The V gene's germline CDR1 is SGHDT and CDR2 YYEEEE. The DNA of the CDR3 is TGTGCCAGCAGCCCACAGAGCTCTGGGGCCAACGTCCTGACTTTC. Residues: CASSPQSSGANVLTF.

This clone has only a few counts. The chain recombines TRBV5-4 with TRBJ2-7, with TRBD2 as a possible D gene (6 bases). Trimming took off 2 bases at V and 0 bases at J, with 9 bases between the two ends. This CDR3 is built from 14 residues. Germline V gives CDR1 SGHNT, CDR2 YYREEE (reference sequence). For the CDR3, the DNA is TGTGCCAGCAGCTTCGCTAGCGTCTCCTACGAGCAGTACGTC. Translating gives CASSFASVSYEQYV.

The V and J genes are TRBV9 and TRBJ1-5; a possible D gene is TRBD1 (5 bases). V was clipped by 0 bases and J by 5 bases, with 18 bases between them. CDR3 length: 17 amino acids. Germline V gives CDR1 SGDLS, CDR2 YYNGEE. CDR3 sequence: CASSVDLWRDPYQPQHF. In DNA, the CDR3 is TGTGCCAGCAGCGTAGATCTGTGGAGGGACCCCTATCAGCCCCAGCATTTT. Full variable domain (remainder filled in from reference TRBV9 and TRBJ1-5): DSGVTQTPKHLITATGQRVTLRCSPRSGDLSVYWYQQSLDQGLQFLIQYYNGEERAKGNILERFSAQQFPDLHSELNLSSLELGDSALYFCASSVDLWRDPYQPQHFGDGTRLSIL.